These 14 T cell receptor beta chains were sequenced from one sample in a study of immune evolution from preneoplasia to lung adenocarcinoma. Clones were sequenced by immunoSEQ multiplex PCR, and TCRdb holds only the in-frame ones, with some missing. The sample includes about 6,400 clones, about 79% seen only once; the top ten take around 2.9%. The material sequenced was FFPE minimally invasive lung adenocarcinoma tissue. These receptors came from a person aged 60 to 80 with lung adenocarcinoma.

V is TRBV10-1 and J is TRBJ1-6; D is uncertain. Germline V CDR1 and CDR2: WNHNN, SYGVQD (reference sequence). Trimming took 3 bases from V and 7 from J, leaving 4 bases between them. This CDR3 has 12 amino acids. The CDR3 reads CASSDGNSPLHF. In DNA form, the CDR3 reads TGCGCCAGCAGTGACGGGAATTCACCCCTCCACTTT.

In its sample, this clone was seen a few times. The rearrangement joins TRBV9 to TRBJ1-3; 11 positions agree with TRBD1. There are 18 residues in the CDR3. CDR1 SGDLS and CDR2 YYNGEE come from the germline V gene. V shed 4 bases and J 3 bases; nucleotides not matched to a gene: 12. This chain's CDR3 is CASSPRDRGIRSGNTIYF. CDR3 in DNA: TGTGCCAGCAGCCCCCGGGACAGGGGGATCCGGAGTGGAAACACCATATATTTT.

This clone is a singleton in its sample. The chain joins TRBV19 to TRBJ2-7, with 10 bases matching TRBD1. CDR3 length equals 16 residues. V gave up 3 bases and J gave up 2 bases; unmatched junction bases: 7. Germline V lookup: CDR1 LNHDA, CDR2 SQIVND (reference sequence). This CDR3 is CASSISGGQGPYEQYF. The CDR3 coding sequence is TGTGCCAGTAGTATTTCGGGGGGACAGGGGCCCTACGAGCAGTACTTC.

This sequence joins TRBV19 and TRBJ2-5; the match to TRBD2 covers 10 bases. CDR3 length: 16 amino acids. Germline CDR1 and CDR2: LNHDA and SQIVND (reference sequence). V lost 3 bases, J lost 1 base, and 5 bases stayed unmatched. CDR3 sequence: CASSIVASGGQETQYF. The CDR3 DNA reads as TGTGCCAGTAGTATTGTGGCTAGCGGGGGCCAAGAGACCCAGTACTTC.

Remarks on this clone: The sample holds other DNA sequences that translate to the same CDR3. The V call is TRBV11-2, the J call TRBJ2-3, with D possibly TRBD2 on 7 matching bases. Germline-derived CDR1 and CDR2 are SGHAT and FQNNGV. The CDR3 covers 12 residues. The V end lost 4 bases, the J end lost 11 bases, and 13 bases lay between the germline ends. Here the CDR3 reads CASSYRGAKQYF. DNA of the CDR3: TGTGCCAGCAGCTACCGGGGGGCAAAGCAGTATTTT.

The chain recombines TRBV10-3 with TRBJ2-2, with D tentatively TRBD1 (5 bases). CDR1 and CDR2 (germline): ENHRY, SYGVKD. Trimming removed 0 bases at V and 5 bases at J, with 10 bases between. The CDR3 runs to 15 residues. CDR3 in amino acids: CAISESPRDTGELFF. In nucleotides, the CDR3 is TGTGCCATCAGTGAGTCCCCCAGGGATACCGGGGAGCTGTTTTTT.

The rearrangement uses TRBV5-1 and TRBJ1-2, with a tentative D call TRBD1 (6 bases). V was clipped by 2 bases and J by 3 bases, with 20 bases between them. The V gene's germline CDR1 is SGHRS and CDR2 YFSETQ. The CDR3 loop spans 17 amino acids. In DNA form, the CDR3 reads TGCGCCAGCAGCTTCCTTTTACAGGGAGGGGTGGACTATGGCTACACCTTC. The encoded protein is CASSFLLQGGVDYGYTF.

The chain joins TRBV5-5 to TRBJ1-1; D is ambiguous. Germline assignment: CDR1 SGHKS and CDR2 YYEKEE (reference sequence). The CDR3 is 14 residues long. Deletions cut 0 bases from V and 1 base from J, with 7 bases between. CDR3: CASSLDIPNTEAFF. The DNA of the CDR3 is TGTGCCAGCAGCTTGGACATTCCGAACACTGAAGCTTTCTTT. Drawing the rest from reference TRBV5-5 and TRBJ1-1, the complete variable domain is DAGVTQSPTHLIKTRGQQVTLRCSPISGHKSVSWYQQVLGQGPQFIFQYYEKEERGRGNFPDRFSARQFPNYSSELNVNALLLGDSALYLCASSLDIPNTEAFFGQGTRLTVV.

The gene calls are TRBV30 and TRBJ2-7; no clear D. Germline V CDR1 and CDR2: GTSNPN, SVGIG (reference sequence). The CDR3 has 11 amino acids. The V and J ends lost 0 bases and 6 bases respectively, with 6 bases between them. The CDR3 bases are TGTGCCTGGAGTGTAAAGGCCGAGCAGTACTTC. This sequence encodes CAWSVKAEQYF.

A single count supports this clone. V usage is TRBV7-3 and J usage is TRBJ2-1; 7 bases are shared with TRBD2. J was trimmed by 2 bases and V by 5 bases; bases with no gene match: 6. This CDR3 is built from 15 residues. Germline V lookup: CDR1 SGHTA, CDR2 FQGTGA. CDR3 in DNA: TGTGCCAGCAGCCGGACCGGGACTACCTACAATGAGCAGTTCTTC. The encoded protein is CASSRTGTTYNEQFF.

The gene calls are TRBV5-4 and TRBJ2-1; D is unresolved. There are 14 residues in the CDR3. V lost 4 bases, J lost 5 bases, and 13 bases lay in between. Germline values: CDR1 SGHNT, CDR2 YYREEE (reference sequence). CDR3 coding DNA: TGTGCCAGCAGCCGCGCGTTTGGAGACAATGAGCAGTTCTTC. Residues: CASSRAFGDNEQFF.

The gene calls are TRBV4-3 and TRBJ2-5; D is perhaps TRBD1 (5 bases). Trimming shortened V by 0 bases and J by 5 bases, and 10 bases separated the two germline ends. The CDR3 covers 14 residues. The germline gives CDR1 LGHNA, CDR2 YSLEER. The CDR3 is CASSQDWAGETQYF. As DNA, the CDR3 is TGCGCCAGCAGCCAAGATTGGGCAGGGGAGACCCAGTACTTC.

The chain links TRBV25-1 to TRBJ2-3; D not certain. This CDR3 has 12 amino acids. Germline V gene sequence: CDR1 MGHDK, CDR2 SYGVNS. Trimming shortened V by 4 bases and J by 2 bases, and 4 bases separated the two germline ends. The CDR3 DNA sequence: TGTGCCAGCAGTGCAGTCACAGATACGCAGTATTTT. Its translation is CASSAVTDTQYF. Full variable domain (missing parts from reference TRBV25-1 and TRBJ2-3): EADIYQTPRYLVIGTGKKITLECSQTMGHDKMYWYQQDPGMELHLIHYSYGVNSTEKGDLSSESTVSRIRTEHFPLTLESARPSHTSQYLCASSAVTDTQYFGPGTRLTVL.

The chain has TRBV15 and TRBJ1-1; D is uncertain. This CDR3 region has 13 residues. The V gene lost 5 bases and the J gene lost 5 bases, with 12 bases spanning the gap. Per germline, CDR1 LNHNV and CDR2 YYDKDF (reference sequence). CDR3 sequence: CATSGMVETEAFF. CDR3 coding DNA: TGTGCCACCAGCGGGATGGTGGAGACTGAAGCTTTCTTT.